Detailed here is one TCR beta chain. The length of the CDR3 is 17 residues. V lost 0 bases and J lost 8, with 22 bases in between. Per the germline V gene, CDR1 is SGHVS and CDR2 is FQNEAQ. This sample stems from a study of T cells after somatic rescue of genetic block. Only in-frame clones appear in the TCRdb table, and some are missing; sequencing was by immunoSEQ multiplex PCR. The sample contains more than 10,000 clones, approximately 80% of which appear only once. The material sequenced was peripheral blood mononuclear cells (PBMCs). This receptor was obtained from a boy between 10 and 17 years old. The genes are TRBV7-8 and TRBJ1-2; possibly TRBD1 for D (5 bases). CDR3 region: CASSLARRTYDSGGYTF. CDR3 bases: TGTGCCAGCAGCTTAGCCCGCCGGACCTACGACAGCGGCGGCTACACCTTC.